Listed here is a single TCR beta chain. What it binds is unknown. Germline V gene lookup returns CDR1 SGHRS and CDR2 YFSETQ. This CDR3 has 15 amino acids. J was trimmed by 5 bases and V by 2 bases; bases with no gene match: 3. The source of the sample is a study of cytomegalovirus exposure and HLA in healthy donors. The study, taken as a whole, reports: CMV antigen specificity was confirmed in vitro for three CMV-associated chains. The study designated 150 to 200 TCR beta chains cytomegalovirus-associated. In a later analysis, first-cohort TCR clusters were found to tend to co-occur in the 100 to 150 validation repertoires.

Clones were sequenced by immunoSEQ multiplex PCR, and TCRdb holds only the in-frame ones, with some missing. The sample lists under 150,000 clones, 80% to 90% occurring once. The V and J genes are TRBV5-1 and TRBJ2-1, with TRBD2 matching over 11 bases. The origin of this receptor is a woman aged 25 to 39 in good health and CMV-seronegative. The sequencing sample was made of PBMCs. CDR3 protein: CASSFGTSGNNEQFF. The CDR3 nucleotides are TGCGCCAGCAGCTTCGGGACTAGCGGAAACAATGAGCAGTTCTTC.